Included here is one TCR beta chain sequence, with context. What it recognizes is unknown. These data belong to a study of T-cell reconstitution after alpha-beta-depleted transplantation in children. Study results and limitations: T-cell counts and diversity at one year following transplant were attributed mainly to newly produced T cells.

Unique molecular identifiers tagged the TCRbeta library. TCRdb reanalysed the PCR reads using MiXCR and keeps one entry per CDR3 protein. The table has about 300,000 distinct CDR3 sequences, about 7.3% seen once; the top ten hold approximately 9.6%. The CDR3 spans 14 residues. Deletions cut 1 base from V and 2 bases from J, with 9 bases between. The germline V gene has CDR1 KGHSH and CDR2 LQKENI. The gene calls are TRBV18 and TRBJ2-7, with no clear D. This sequence originates from a female patient aged 2-15 years who had a stem cell transplant for Fanconi anemia, so the T cells may come from the graft donor. This material consisted of peripheral blood, taken 360 days after TCRalphabeta/CD19-depleted stem cell transplant. CDR3 protein: CASSPRMETYEQYF. The CDR3 DNA reads TGTGCCAGCTCACCACGAATGGAAACCTACGAGCAGTACTTC.